These 27 T cell receptor beta chains were sequenced from one sample in a study of T cell repertoires in cytomegalovirus infection (dated by TCRdb to about 2019). The listed sequencing device is Illumina HiSeq 1500. TCRdb trimmed the raw reads at Q25, called clones with MiXCR and kept productive beta chains. For every CDR3 protein sequence, its rows merge into one entry that carries the most common genes and DNA. The sample yields about 300,000 distinct CDR3 sequences; about 9.2% were counted once. Around 2.4% of the sample goes to the ten largest clones. Sample: PBMCs. These receptors originate from a human donor in good health (CMV status not recorded). Some clones in this sample may be carry-over from other donors' samples.

Ten or more counts support this clonotype. The gene calls are TRBV5-4 and TRBJ2-1; D may be TRBD1 (6 bases). Germline V CDR1 and CDR2: SGHNT, YYREEE (reference sequence). Trimming pared 0 bases from V and 5 bases from J, leaving 12 bases between. This CDR3 contains 15 residues. The CDR3 DNA reads TGTGCCAGCAGCTTGGGACAGGATGCCCACAATGAGCAGTTCTTC. It specifies CASSLGQDAHNEQFF.

The chain has TRBV5-4 and TRBJ2-7; 11 bases match TRBD1. Trimming at V came to 5 bases and at J to 7 bases, leaving 5 bases not matched to a gene. The CDR3 is 13 residues long. Germline-derived CDR1 and CDR2 are SGHNT and YYREEE (reference sequence). Written as DNA, the CDR3 is TGTGCCAGCAGAGGACAGGGGGCTGAAGAGCAGTACTTC. It translates to CASRGQGAEEQYF. Supplemented by reference TRBV5-4 and TRBJ2-7, the full variable domain reads ETGVTQSPTHLIKTRGQQVTLRCSSQSGHNTVSWYQQALGQGPQFIFQYYREEENGRGNFPPRFSGLQFPNYSSELNVNALELDDSALYLCASRGQGAEEQYFGPGTRLTVT.

Ten or more counts support this clonotype. The chain recombines TRBV20-1 with TRBJ2-3; tentatively, D is TRBD2 (6 bases). The V gene's germline CDR1 is DFQATT and CDR2 SNEGSKA (reference sequence). The ends were cut back, 6 bases at V and 1 base at J, with 14 bases in the middle. CDR3 size: 14 residues. The CDR3 DNA reads as TGCAGTGCATCGAGAAGGGAGGGCACAGATACGCAGTATTTT. Translation: CSASRREGTDTQYF.

The chain joins TRBV20-1 to TRBJ1-6; D is possibly TRBD1 (5 bases). Germline V gene sequence: CDR1 DFQATT, CDR2 SNEGSKA (reference sequence). The CDR3 runs 14 residues. V was pared by 7 bases and J by 4 bases, with 14 bases between. CDR3 sequence reads: CSGQGLLYNSPLHF. For the CDR3, the DNA is TGCAGTGGGCAGGGATTGCTATATAATTCACCCCTCCACTTT.

This clonotype has a count of ten or more. The chain employs TRBV2 and TRBJ2-7; D perhaps matches TRBD1 (6 bases). Deletions cut 5 bases from V and 7 bases from J, with 18 bases between. CDR1 SNHLY and CDR2 FYNNEI come from the germline V gene. CDR3 size: 14 residues. The CDR3 spells CASSFGGTPREQYF. In DNA form, the CDR3 reads TGTGCCAGCAGTTTTGGTGGGACACCTAGAGAGCAGTACTTC.

The V gene is TRBV19, the J gene TRBJ2-1; 12 nucleotides agree with TRBD2. This CDR3 comprises 15 residues. V shed 8 bases and J 9 bases; nucleotides not matched to a gene: 11. Germline V gene sequence: CDR1 LNHDA, CDR2 SQIVND (reference sequence). CDR3 coding DNA: TGTGCCAGTCGCTCTCTAGCGGGGGGGCACAGTGAGCAGTTCTTC. Translating it yields CASRSLAGGHSEQFF.

This clonotype was seen ten or more times. The chain has TRBV6-2 or TRBV6-3 and TRBJ2-3; 12 nucleotides match TRBD2. Germline V gives CDR1 MNHEY, CDR2 SVGEGT. The CDR3 runs to 15 residues. J gave up 4 bases and V 6 bases, and 5 bases lay outside the gene matches. The CDR3 is CASRASGGASDTQYF. The CDR3 DNA reads as TGTGCCAGCAGGGCTAGCGGGGGGGCCTCAGATACGCAGTATTTT.

This clonotype showed up just a few times. CDR3 residues: CSGAGKGEQYF. The CDR3 region has the DNA TGCAGCGGTGCCGGTAAGGGCGAGCAGTACTTC. The chain combines TRBV29-1 with TRBJ2-7; D is unresolved. Germline loops: CDR1 SQVTM, CDR2 ANQGSEA. The V end was cut by 7 bases, the J end by 6 bases, with 13 bases between. The CDR3 covers 11 residues.

Concerning this clonotype: One base away lies a much larger clone, so this may be a sequencing read error. The chain recombines TRBV28 with TRBJ2-2, with D maybe TRBD1 (5 bases). Trimming removed 6 bases at V and 4 bases at J, with 15 bases between. The CDR3 runs to 15 residues. CDR1 and CDR2 from the germline V gene are MDHEN and SYDVKM. The CDR3 loop is CASSLWAQATGELFF. CDR3 nucleotides: TGTGCCAGCAGCCTATGGGCACAGGCCACCGGGGAGCTGTTTTTT.

This clonotype was counted ten times or more. This chain links TRBV2 with TRBJ2-2; TRBD2 matches at 7 bases. The CDR3 has 15 residues. The V gene's germline CDR1 is SNHLY and CDR2 FYNNEI. Trimming at V came to 10 bases and at J to 7 bases, leaving 15 bases not matched to a gene. The CDR3 reads CATQTRAGGSGELFF. The DNA of the CDR3 is TGTGCCACCCAGACCCGGGCTGGCGGGAGCGGGGAGCTGTTTTTT.

This clonotype has ten or more counts. The chain employs TRBV6-2 or TRBV6-3 and TRBJ2-1, with D tentatively TRBD2 (6 bases). Looked up from germline, CDR1 is MNHEY and CDR2 is SVGEGT. V lost 7 bases and J 0 bases, leaving 10 bases between the germline ends. This CDR3 contains 14 residues. CDR3 bases: TGTGCCAGCAAACGCGGGGACTCCTACAATGAGCAGTTCTTC. It is translated as CASKRGDSYNEQFF.

This chain connects TRBV20-1 to TRBJ2-1; D is perhaps TRBD1 (6 bases). Germline assignment: CDR1 DFQATT and CDR2 SNEGSKA (reference sequence). This CDR3 is 14 amino acids long. V lost 1 base, J lost 4 bases, and 11 bases lay in between. The DNA for the CDR3 is TGCAGTGCTAGAGGATGGACAGATTACAATGAGCAGTTCTTC. It encodes CSARGWTDYNEQFF.

This clonotype was observed at least ten times. This chain links TRBV28 with TRBJ2-1, with a weak D call TRBD1 (6 bases). Germline CDR1 and CDR2: MDHEN and SYDVKM. This CDR3 comprises 15 residues. Trimming pared 2 bases from V and 4 bases from J, leaving 12 bases between. CDR3 protein: CASSLTGKLYNEQFF. Here the CDR3 DNA reads TGTGCCAGCAGTTTAACAGGGAAGTTGTACAATGAGCAGTTCTTC.

This clonotype was recorded many times. The rearrangement joins TRBV12-3 or TRBV12-4 to TRBJ2-7; 8 bases match TRBD2. With 6 bases clipped from V and 4 bases from J, the junction kept 11 bases outside the gene matches. The CDR3 is made up of 15 amino acids. Here the CDR3 DNA reads TGTGCCAGCAGCCTCAGCGGGGGCCGTGCGTACGAGCAGTACTTC. This sequence encodes CASSLSGGRAYEQYF.

The rearrangement joins TRBV14 to TRBJ2-1; D possibly corresponds to TRBD2 (7 bases). Germline V lookup: CDR1 SGHDN, CDR2 FVKESK. Trimming pared 7 bases from V and 3 bases from J, leaving 16 bases between. CDR3 size: 15 residues. The chain's CDR3 is CASTPGGALYNEQFF. The CDR3 nucleotides are TGTGCCAGCACTCCTGGGGGGGCACTCTACAATGAGCAGTTCTTC.

To note about this clonotype: The CDR3 ends on some other residue instead of the conserved phenylalanine or tryptophan, so this is likely a read error. The limits of the CDR3 on the DNA are not certain, so only TCRdb's listed CDR3 is given. The chain has TRBV7-9 and TRBJ1-4; the table's D gene call, TRBD1, was not cross checked with the DNA. The CDR3 totals 14 residues, both ends included. Germline V lookup: CDR1 SEHNR, CDR2 FQNEAQ (reference sequence). CDR3 in amino acids: CASSFPGKNEKLCL.

This clonotype was seen ten or more times. The rearrangement joins TRBV7-9 to TRBJ1-4; 9 positions agree with TRBD1. The germline V gene has CDR1 SEHNR and CDR2 FQNEAQ (reference sequence). The CDR3 spans 15 residues. V lost 1 base and J lost 8; bases outside the gene matches: 5. The CDR3: CASSLGTGDMEKLFF. The DNA of the CDR3 is TGTGCCAGCAGCTTAGGGACAGGGGATATGGAAAAACTGTTTTTT. Using reference TRBV7-9 and TRBJ1-4 for the parts outside the CDR3, the full variable domain is DTGVSQNPRHKITKRGQNVTFRCDPISEHNRLYWYRQTLGQGPEFLTYFQNEAQLEKSRLLSDRFSAERPKGSFSTLEIQRTEQGDSAMYLCASSLGTGDMEKLFFGSGTQLSVL.

The chain couples TRBV5-4 to TRBJ2-2, with D perhaps matching TRBD1 or TRBD2 (6 bases each). The V end lost 2 bases, the J end lost 6 bases, and 17 bases lay between the germline ends. This CDR3 is built from 16 residues. Germline V gene sequence: CDR1 SGHNT, CDR2 YYREEE (reference sequence). The CDR3 region is CASSFLGLGGPGELFF. In DNA, the CDR3 is TGTGCCAGCAGCTTCCTCGGCCTCGGGGGCCCCGGGGAGCTGTTTTTT. Full variable domain (missing parts from reference TRBV5-4 and TRBJ2-2): ETGVTQSPTHLIKTRGQQVTLRCSSQSGHNTVSWYQQALGQGPQFIFQYYREEENGRGNFPPRFSGLQFPNYSSELNVNALELDDSALYLCASSFLGLGGPGELFFGEGSRLTVL.

This clonotype occurred many times. The chain combines TRBV20-1 with TRBJ2-7; TRBD2 matches at 11 bases. This CDR3 spans 15 amino acids. Germline V gene sequence: CDR1 DFQATT, CDR2 SNEGSKA (reference sequence). The junction had 6 bases not matched to a gene; V was cut back by 5 bases and J by 0 bases. Written as DNA, the CDR3 is TGCAGTGCTCACAAAGGGACTAGCGGCTCCTACGAGCAGTACTTC. Protein sequence: CSAHKGTSGSYEQYF.

This clonotype was observed many times. The chain uses TRBV12-3 or TRBV12-4 and TRBJ2-1; TRBD2 agrees at 14 bases. CDR3 length equals 17 residues. The V segment lost 6 bases and the J segment 2 bases; nucleotides outside the gene matches: 6. The CDR3 protein is CASRPGLAGGPYNEQFF. The CDR3 DNA sequence: TGTGCCAGCAGGCCCGGACTAGCGGGGGGACCCTACAATGAGCAGTTCTTC.

The chain links TRBV6-5 to TRBJ2-7; D perhaps matches TRBD1 (6 bases). V was cut by 6 bases and J by 2 bases, with 11 bases left in between. Germline V lookup: CDR1 MNHEY, CDR2 SVGAGI. The CDR3 runs 13 residues. The CDR3, as DNA: TGTGCCAGCAGACGCCGACAGGCCTACGAGCAGTACGTC. The encoded protein is CASRRRQAYEQYV.

This clonotype was detected many times. V is TRBV28 and J is TRBJ1-2; D is uncertain. The CDR3 totals 20 residues. V lost 6 bases and J lost 8, with 37 bases in between. Germline loops: CDR1 MDHEN, CDR2 SYDVKM. CDR3 in DNA: TGTGCCAGCAGCCCCTTGGAAGGCTGGGCCTTGCAACCGGCGCTAAGGGGCTACACCTTC. It is translated as CASSPLEGWALQPALRGYTF.

The V call is TRBV20-1, the J call TRBJ2-3, with 9 bases that match TRBD2. J lost 8 bases, V lost 3 bases, and 9 bases had no gene match. Germline V gene data show CDR1 as DFQATT and CDR2 as SNEGSKA (reference sequence). There are 14 residues in the CDR3. Here the CDR3 DNA reads TGCAGTGCTAGGGGTTGGACTAGCGCTTTTACGCAGTATTTT. It codes for CSARGWTSAFTQYF.

This clonotype has at least ten counts. V gene TRBV12-3 or TRBV12-4 combines with J gene TRBJ2-1, with a possible D match to TRBD2 (6 bases). The ends were cut back, 7 bases at V and 2 bases at J, with 18 bases in the middle. CDR3 length equals 16 residues. The CDR3 sequence is CASTDPGLAAYNEQFF. The CDR3 coding sequence is TGTGCCAGCACCGACCCGGGACTTGCCGCCTACAATGAGCAGTTCTTC.

This chain joins TRBV5-1 and TRBJ1-4; the match to TRBD1 covers 7 bases. Looked up from germline, CDR1 is SGHRS and CDR2 is YFSETQ. This CDR3 spans 15 amino acids. After removal of 2 bases from V and 7 bases from J, the junction contained 8 bases not matched to a gene. DNA of the CDR3: TGCGCCAGCAGCTTTAGGACAGGCCCTTCTGAAAAACTGTTTTTT. This gives the protein CASSFRTGPSEKLFF. The full variable domain, with the rest looked up from reference TRBV5-1 and TRBJ1-4, is KAGVTQTPRYLIKTRGQQVTLSCSPISGHRSVSWYQQTPGQGLQFLFEYFSETQRNKGNFPGRFSGRQFSNSRSEMNVSTLELGDSALYLCASSFRTGPSEKLFFGSGTQLSVL.

The chain joins TRBV5-1 to TRBJ1-2; no clear D. This CDR3 comprises 13 residues. Between the trimmed V and J ends, which lost 4 bases and 5 bases, there was a span of 12 bases. Germline assignment: CDR1 SGHRS and CDR2 YFSETQ. CDR3 sequence reads: CASSEDGSYGYTF. The CDR3 DNA reads as TGCGCCAGCAGCGAGGATGGGTCATATGGCTACACCTTC.

This clonotype was found many times. The V and J genes are TRBV7-2 and TRBJ1-1; 11 bases align to TRBD1. V lost 4 bases and J lost 4; bases outside the gene matches: 8. The germline V gene encodes CDR1 SGHTA and CDR2 FQGNSA. The CDR3 has 16 amino acids. The CDR3 DNA follows: TGTGCCAGCAGCTCCCGGGACAGGGGGAAGGCCACTGAAGCTTTCTTT. Amino acid sequence: CASSSRDRGKATEAFF.